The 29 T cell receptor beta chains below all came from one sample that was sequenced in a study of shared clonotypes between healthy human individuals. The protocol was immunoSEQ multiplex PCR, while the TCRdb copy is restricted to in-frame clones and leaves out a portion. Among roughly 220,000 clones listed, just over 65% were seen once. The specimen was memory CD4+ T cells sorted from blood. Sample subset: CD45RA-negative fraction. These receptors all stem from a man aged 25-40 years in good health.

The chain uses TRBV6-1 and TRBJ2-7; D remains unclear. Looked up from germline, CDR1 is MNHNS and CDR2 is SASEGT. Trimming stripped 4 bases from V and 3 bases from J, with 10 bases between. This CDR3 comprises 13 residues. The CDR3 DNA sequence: TGTGCCAGCAGTGCCGAGTTGGGCTACGAGCAGTACTTC. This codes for CASSAELGYEQYF.

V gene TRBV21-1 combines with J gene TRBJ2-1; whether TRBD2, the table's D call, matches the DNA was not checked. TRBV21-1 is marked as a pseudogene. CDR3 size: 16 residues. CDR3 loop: CASSNPGTSATNEQFF. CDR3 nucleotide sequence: TGTGCCAGCAGCAATCCCGGGACTAGCGCGACTAATGAGCAGTTCTTC.

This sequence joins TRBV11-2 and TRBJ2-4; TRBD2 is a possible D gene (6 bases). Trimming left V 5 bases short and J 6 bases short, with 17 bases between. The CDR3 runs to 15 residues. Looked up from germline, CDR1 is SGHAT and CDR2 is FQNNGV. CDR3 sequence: CASSPLGGNRNIQYF. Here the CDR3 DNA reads TGTGCCAGCAGCCCCCTAGGAGGGAATAGAAACATTCAGTACTTC.

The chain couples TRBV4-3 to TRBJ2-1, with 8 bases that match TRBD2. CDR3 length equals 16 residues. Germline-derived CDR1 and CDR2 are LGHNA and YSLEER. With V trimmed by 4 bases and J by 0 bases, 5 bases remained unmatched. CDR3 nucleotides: TGCGCCAGCAGCCCGAGCGGGGGAGCCTCCTACAATGAGCAGTTCTTC. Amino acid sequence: CASSPSGGASYNEQFF.

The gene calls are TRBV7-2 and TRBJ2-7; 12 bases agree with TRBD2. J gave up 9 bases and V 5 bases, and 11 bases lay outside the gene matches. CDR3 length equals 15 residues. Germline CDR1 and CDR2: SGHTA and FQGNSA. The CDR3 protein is CASSPRASGRAVQYF. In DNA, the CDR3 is TGTGCCAGCAGCCCCCGAGCTAGCGGGAGGGCCGTGCAGTACTTC. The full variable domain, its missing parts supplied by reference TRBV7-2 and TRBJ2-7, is GAGVSQSPSNKVTEKGKDVELRCDPISGHTALYWYRQSLGQGLEFLIYFQGNSAPDKSGLPSDRFSAERTGGSVSTLTIQRTQQEDSAVYLCASSPRASGRAVQYFGPGTRLTVT.

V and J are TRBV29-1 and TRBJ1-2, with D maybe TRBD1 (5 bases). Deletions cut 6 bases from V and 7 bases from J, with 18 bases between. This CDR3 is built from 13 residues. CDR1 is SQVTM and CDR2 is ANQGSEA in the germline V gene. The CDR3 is CSVEPGLRGGYTF. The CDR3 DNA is TGCAGCGTAGAACCGGGACTACGAGGTGGCTACACCTTC.

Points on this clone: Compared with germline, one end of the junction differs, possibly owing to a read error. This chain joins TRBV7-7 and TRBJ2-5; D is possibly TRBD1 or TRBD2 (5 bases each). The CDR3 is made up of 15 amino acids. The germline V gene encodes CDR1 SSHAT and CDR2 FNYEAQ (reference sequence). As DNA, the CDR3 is TGTGCTAGCAGCTTAGGACGGGGACCCCAAGAGACCCAGTACTTC. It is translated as CASSLGRGPQETQYF.

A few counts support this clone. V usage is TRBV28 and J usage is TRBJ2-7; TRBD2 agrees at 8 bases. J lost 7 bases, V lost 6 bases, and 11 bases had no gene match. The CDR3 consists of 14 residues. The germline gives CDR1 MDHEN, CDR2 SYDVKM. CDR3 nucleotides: TGTGCCAGCAGGCAGAGCGGGAGCGTCCTTGAGCAGTACTTC. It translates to CASRQSGSVLEQYF.

DNA for the CDR3: TGTGCCAGCAGCTTAGTCGGGGGGCATGTGGATCAGCCCCAGCATTTT. It yields the protein CASSLVGGHVDQPQHF. The rearrangement uses TRBV7-8 and TRBJ1-5; D is perhaps TRBD1 (6 bases). Trimming stripped 1 base from V and 5 bases from J, with 15 bases between. The germline CDR1 and CDR2 sequences are SGHVS and FQNEAQ. CDR3 length equals 16 residues.

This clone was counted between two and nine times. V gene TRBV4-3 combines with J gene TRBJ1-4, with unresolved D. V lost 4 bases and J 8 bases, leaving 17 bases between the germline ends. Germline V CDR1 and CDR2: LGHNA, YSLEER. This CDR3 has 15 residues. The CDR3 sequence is CASSRHGKFVEKLFF. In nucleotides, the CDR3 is TGCGCCAGCAGCCGCCACGGGAAGTTTGTAGAAAAACTGTTTTTT.

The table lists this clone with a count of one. Here the CDR3 reads CASSHHLWVEGYTF. The DNA of the CDR3 is TGCGCCAGCAGCCATCATCTTTGGGTTGAAGGCTACACCTTC. The rearrangement joins TRBV4-3 to TRBJ1-2; D not resolved. Germline lookup yields CDR1 LGHNA and CDR2 YSLEER. V lost 3 bases, J lost 8 bases, and 16 bases lay in between. This CDR3 contains 14 residues.

The CDR3 DNA follows: TGTGCCAGCAGCACCCCAGGTCCAGATACGCAGTATTTT. Protein sequence: CASSTPGPDTQYF. The chain is built from TRBV5-5 and TRBJ2-3; the D is unclear. Germline CDR1 is SGHKS and CDR2 is YYEKEE (reference sequence). This CDR3 contains 13 residues. Deletions cut 4 bases from V and 4 bases from J, with 10 bases between.

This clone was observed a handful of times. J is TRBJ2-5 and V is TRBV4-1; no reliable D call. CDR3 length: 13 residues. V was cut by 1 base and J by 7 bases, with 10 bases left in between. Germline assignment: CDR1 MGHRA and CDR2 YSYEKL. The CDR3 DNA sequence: TGCGCCAGCAGCCAAGTCCTTTCGGTGACCCAGTACTTC. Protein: CASSQVLSVTQYF.

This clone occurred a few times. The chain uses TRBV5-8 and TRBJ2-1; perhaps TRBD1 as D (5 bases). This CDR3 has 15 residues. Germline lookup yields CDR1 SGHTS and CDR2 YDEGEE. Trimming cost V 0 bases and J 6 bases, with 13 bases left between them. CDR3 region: CASSLGRVKFNEQFF. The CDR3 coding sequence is TGTGCCAGCAGCTTGGGCAGGGTAAAATTCAATGAGCAGTTCTTC.

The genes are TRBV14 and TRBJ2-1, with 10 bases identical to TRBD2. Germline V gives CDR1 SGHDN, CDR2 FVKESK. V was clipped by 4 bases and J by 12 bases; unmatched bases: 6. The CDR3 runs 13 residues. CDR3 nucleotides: TGTGCCAGCAGCCCAATGATAGCGGGAGGGCAGTTCTTC. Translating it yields CASSPMIAGGQFF.

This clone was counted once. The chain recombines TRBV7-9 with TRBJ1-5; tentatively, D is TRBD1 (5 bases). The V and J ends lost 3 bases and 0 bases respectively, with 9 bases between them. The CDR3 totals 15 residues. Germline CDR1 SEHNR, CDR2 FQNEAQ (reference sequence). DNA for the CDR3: TGTGCCAGCAGCTTTGGGGGGGGTAGCAATCAGCCCCAGCATTTT. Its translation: CASSFGGGSNQPQHF. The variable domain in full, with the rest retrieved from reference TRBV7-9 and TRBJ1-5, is DTGVSQNPRHKITKRGQNVTFRCDPISEHNRLYWYRQTLGQGPEFLTYFQNEAQLEKSRLLSDRFSAERPKGSFSTLEIQRTEQGDSAMYLCASSFGGGSNQPQHFGDGTRLSIL.

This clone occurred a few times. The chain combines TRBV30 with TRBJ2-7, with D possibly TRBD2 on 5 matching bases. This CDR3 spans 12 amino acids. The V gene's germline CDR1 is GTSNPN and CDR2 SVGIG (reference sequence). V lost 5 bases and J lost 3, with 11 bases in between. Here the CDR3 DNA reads TGTGCCTGGGCGGAGGTAGGCTACGAGCAGTACTTC. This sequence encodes CAWAEVGYEQYF.

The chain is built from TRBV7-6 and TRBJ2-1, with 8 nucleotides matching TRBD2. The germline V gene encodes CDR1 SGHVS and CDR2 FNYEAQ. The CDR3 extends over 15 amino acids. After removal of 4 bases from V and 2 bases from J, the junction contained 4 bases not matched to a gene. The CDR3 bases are TGTGCCAGCAGCTCAATTAGCGGGGCCTACAATGAGCAGTTCTTC. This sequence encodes CASSSISGAYNEQFF.

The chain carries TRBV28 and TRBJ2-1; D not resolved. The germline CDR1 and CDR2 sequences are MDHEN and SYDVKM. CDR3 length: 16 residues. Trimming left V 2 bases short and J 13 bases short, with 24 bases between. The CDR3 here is CASSLNWASQHLIQFF. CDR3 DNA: TGTGCCAGCAGTTTAAACTGGGCCTCCCAGCACCTTATCCAGTTCTTC.

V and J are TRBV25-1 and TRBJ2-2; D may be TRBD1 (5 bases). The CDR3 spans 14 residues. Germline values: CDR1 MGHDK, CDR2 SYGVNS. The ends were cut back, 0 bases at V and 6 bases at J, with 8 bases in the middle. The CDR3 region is CASSEYMGPGELFF. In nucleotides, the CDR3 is TGTGCCAGCAGTGAATATATGGGGCCCGGGGAGCTGTTTTTT.

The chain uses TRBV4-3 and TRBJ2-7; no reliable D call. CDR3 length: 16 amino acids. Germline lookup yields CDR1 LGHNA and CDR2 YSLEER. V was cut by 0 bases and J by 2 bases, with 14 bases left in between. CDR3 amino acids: CASSQDSKGNPYEQYF. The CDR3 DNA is TGCGCCAGCAGCCAAGATTCTAAGGGTAACCCCTACGAGCAGTACTTC.

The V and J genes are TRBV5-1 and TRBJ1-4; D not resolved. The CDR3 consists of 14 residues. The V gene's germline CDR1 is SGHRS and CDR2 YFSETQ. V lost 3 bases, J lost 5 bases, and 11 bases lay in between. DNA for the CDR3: TGCGCCAGCAGCTCGGCCTTTAAGAATGAAAAACTGTTTTTT. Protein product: CASSSAFKNEKLFF.

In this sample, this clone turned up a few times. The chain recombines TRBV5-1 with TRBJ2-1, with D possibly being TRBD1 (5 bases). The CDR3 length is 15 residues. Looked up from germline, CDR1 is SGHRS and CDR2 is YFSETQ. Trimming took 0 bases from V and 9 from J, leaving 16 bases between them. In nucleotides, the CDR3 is TGCGCCAGCAGCTTGGGGGCAGGGCCGAGCAGTGAGCAGTTCTTC. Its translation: CASSLGAGPSSEQFF.

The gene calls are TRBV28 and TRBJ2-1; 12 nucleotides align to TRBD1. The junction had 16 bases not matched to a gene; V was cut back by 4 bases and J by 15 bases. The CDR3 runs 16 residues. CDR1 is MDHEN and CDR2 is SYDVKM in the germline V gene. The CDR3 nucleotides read TGTGCCAGCAGTTCCCCGGGGGGACAGGGGGCCCTCCTCCCGTTCTTC. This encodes CASSSPGGQGALLPFF.

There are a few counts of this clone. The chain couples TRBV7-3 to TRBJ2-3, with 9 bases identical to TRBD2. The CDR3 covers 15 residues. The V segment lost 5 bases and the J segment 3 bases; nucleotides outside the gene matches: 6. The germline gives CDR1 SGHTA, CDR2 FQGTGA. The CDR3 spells CASSQGTSRTDTQYF. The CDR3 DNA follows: TGTGCCAGCAGCCAAGGGACTAGCAGAACAGATACGCAGTATTTT.

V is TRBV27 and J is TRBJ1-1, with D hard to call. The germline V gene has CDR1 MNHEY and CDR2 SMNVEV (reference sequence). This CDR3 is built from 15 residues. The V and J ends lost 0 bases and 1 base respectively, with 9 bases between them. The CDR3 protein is CASSLSVAGNTEAFF. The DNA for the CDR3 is TGTGCCAGCAGTTTATCCGTGGCAGGGAACACTGAAGCTTTCTTT.

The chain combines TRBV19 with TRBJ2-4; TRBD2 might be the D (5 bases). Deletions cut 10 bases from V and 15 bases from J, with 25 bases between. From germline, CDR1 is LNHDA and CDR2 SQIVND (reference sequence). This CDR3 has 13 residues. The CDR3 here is CATYMRARVSRYF. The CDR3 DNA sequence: TGTGCCACCTATATGAGGGCCCGGGTATCAAGGTACTTC.

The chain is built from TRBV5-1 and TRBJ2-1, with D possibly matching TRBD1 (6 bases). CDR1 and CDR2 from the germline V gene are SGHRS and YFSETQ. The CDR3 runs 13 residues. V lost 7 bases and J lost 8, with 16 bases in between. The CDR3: CASGEQGPHEQFF. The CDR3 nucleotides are TGCGCCAGCGGCGAACAGGGCCCCCATGAGCAGTTCTTC.

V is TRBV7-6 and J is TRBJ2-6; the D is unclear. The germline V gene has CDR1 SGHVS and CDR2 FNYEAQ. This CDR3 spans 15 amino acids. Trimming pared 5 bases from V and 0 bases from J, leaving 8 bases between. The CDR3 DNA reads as TGTGCCAGCAGCCCCCCGATCTCTGGGGCCAACGTCCTGACTTTC. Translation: CASSPPISGANVLTF. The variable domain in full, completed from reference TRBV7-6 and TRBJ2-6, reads GAGVSQSPRYKVTKRGQDVALRCDPISGHVSLYWYRQALGQGPEFLTYFNYEAQQDKSGLPNDRFSAERPEGSISTLTIQRTEQRDSAMYRCASSPPISGANVLTFGAGSRLTVL.